This T cell receptor beta chain was profiled in a study of blood T cell repertoires in COVID-19. Assay: immunoSEQ multiplex PCR; the TCRdb copy retains only in-frame clones and omits some. The sample has roughly 200,000 clones; approximately 82% are singletons. The CDR3 is 14 amino acids. V was trimmed by 5 bases and J by 3 bases, leaving 13 bases between them. CDR1 and CDR2 (germline): ENHRY, SYGVKD. The receptor was isolated from a man aged 35 to 55 with active or convalescent COVID-19. The sample comprised peripheral blood. The chain is built from TRBV10-3 and TRBJ1-1, with a weak D call TRBD1 (5 bases). The CDR3 here is CAISTSGGDTEAFF. The CDR3 DNA sequence: TGTGCCATCAGTACCTCGGGGGGGGACACTGAAGCTTTCTTT.